The sequence of this TCR beta chain was determined in a study of blood T cell repertoires in COVID-19. On the study more broadly: COVID-19 samples, acute and convalescent, were from the United States, Italy and Spain. The cDNA or gDNA used as material had been derived from T cells, B-cell-depleted T cells, or PBMCs.

Germline CDR1 and CDR2: SGHAT and FQNNGV. Trimming removed 5 bases from V and 8 bases from J; junction bases left unmatched: 13. The CDR3 covers 15 residues. As processed by the authors: Amplification of reference gene primers was used by the study to estimate nucleated cell counts. Assay: immunoSEQ multiplex PCR; the TCRdb copy retains only in-frame clones and omits some. V and J calls and clone size are given by that table; D and trimming were obtained from the DNA. Here the sample spans about 130,000 clones, more than 80% being singletons. The sequence was obtained from a woman in her fifties or sixties with acute or convalescent COVID-19. Input material: peripheral blood. J is TRBJ1-2 and V is TRBV11-2; 8 bases match TRBD1. For the CDR3, the DNA is TGTGCCAGCAGCCACTCAACCTCTGACAGGGGAGGCTACACCTTC. This codes for CASSHSTSDRGGYTF.